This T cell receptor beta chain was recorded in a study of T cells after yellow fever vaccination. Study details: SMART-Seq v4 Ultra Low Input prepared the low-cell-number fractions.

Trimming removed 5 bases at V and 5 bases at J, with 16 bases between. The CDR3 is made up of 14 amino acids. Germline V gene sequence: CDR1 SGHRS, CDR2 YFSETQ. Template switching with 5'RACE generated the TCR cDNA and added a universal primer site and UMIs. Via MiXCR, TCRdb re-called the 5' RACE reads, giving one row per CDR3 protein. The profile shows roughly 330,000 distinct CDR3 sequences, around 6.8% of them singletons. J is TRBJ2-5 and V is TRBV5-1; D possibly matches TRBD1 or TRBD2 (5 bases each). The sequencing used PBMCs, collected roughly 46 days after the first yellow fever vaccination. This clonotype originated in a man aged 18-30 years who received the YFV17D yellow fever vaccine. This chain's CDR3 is CASSNGAVIETQYF. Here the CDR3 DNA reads TGCGCCAGCAGTAACGGGGCGGTGATTGAGACCCAGTACTTC. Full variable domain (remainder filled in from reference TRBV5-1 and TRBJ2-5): KAGVTQTPRYLIKTRGQQVTLSCSPISGHRSVSWYQQTPGQGLQFLFEYFSETQRNKGNFPGRFSGRQFSNSRSEMNVSTLELGDSALYLCASSNGAVIETQYFGPGTRLLVL.